The 26 T cell receptor beta chains given below trace back to one sample, sequenced in a study of blood T cell repertoires in COVID-19. The method was immunoSEQ multiplex PCR; TCRdb's version includes in-frame clones alone and lacks a portion of them. This table has about 64,000 clones, 90% appearing once. Sequenced: peripheral blood. Every receptor here comes from a woman older than 75 with active COVID-19.

The rearrangement uses TRBV7-8 and TRBJ1-5; 10 bases map to TRBD1. Germline V gene lookup returns CDR1 SGHVS and CDR2 FQNEAQ. Unmatched junction bases numbered 5, after V lost 5 bases and J lost 4 bases. This CDR3 comprises 15 residues. The CDR3 sequence is CASSPRTGGNQPQHF. The CDR3 DNA follows: TGTGCCAGCAGCCCTAGGACAGGGGGGAATCAGCCCCAGCATTTT. The full variable domain, with the rest looked up from reference TRBV7-8 and TRBJ1-5, is GAGVSQSPRYKVAKRGQDVALRCDPISGHVSLFWYQQALGQGPEFLTYFQNEAQLDKSGLPSDRFFAERPEGSVSTLKIQRTQQEDSAVYLCASSPRTGGNQPQHFGDGTRLSIL.

The V gene is TRBV5-1, the J gene TRBJ2-2; 7 bases fit TRBD1. The CDR3 totals 14 residues. Trimming took 0 bases from V and 7 from J; bases not matched to a gene: 3. Germline V gene sequence: CDR1 SGHRS, CDR2 YFSETQ. CDR3 sequence: CASSLVGGGGELFF. DNA for the CDR3: TGCGCCAGCAGCTTGGTAGGGGGCGGCGGGGAGCTGTTTTTT.

J is TRBJ2-1 and V is TRBV6-6; 8 nucleotides match TRBD1. After removal of 5 bases from V and 7 bases from J, the junction contained 16 bases not matched to a gene. The CDR3 runs 17 residues. Looked up from germline, CDR1 is MNHNY and CDR2 is SVGAGI (reference sequence). The CDR3 here is CASSHAPGQEKWNEQFF. CDR3 nucleotides: TGTGCCAGCAGTCACGCCCCGGGACAGGAAAAGTGGAATGAGCAGTTCTTC.

The chain joins TRBV15 to TRBJ1-5; 8 bases align to TRBD1. Germline CDR1 LNHNV, CDR2 YYDKDF (reference sequence). The trim removed 1 base at V and 4 bases at J, leaving 6 bases unmatched. The CDR3 is 16 residues long. CDR3 bases: TGTGCCACCAGCAGAGGGGTAGGACAGGGAAATCAGCCCCAGCATTTT. Translated, it gives CATSRGVGQGNQPQHF.

The CDR3 bases are TGTGCCAGCGGCGGGACTAGCGGGGCCTACGAGCAGTACTTC. This encodes CASGGTSGAYEQYF. The chain is built from TRBV2 and TRBJ2-7; 13 bases line up with TRBD2. Unmatched junction bases numbered 3, after V lost 8 bases and J lost 2 bases. The CDR3 extends over 14 amino acids. Germline V lookup: CDR1 SNHLY, CDR2 FYNNEI.

This chain links TRBV6-6 with TRBJ2-5; TRBD1 agrees at 10 bases. This CDR3 spans 15 amino acids. CDR1 MNHNY and CDR2 SVGAGI come from the germline V gene (reference sequence). J was trimmed by 5 bases and V by 5 bases; bases with no gene match: 8. The CDR3 protein is CASSLPPGQGETQYF. CDR3 DNA: TGTGCCAGCAGTCTCCCGCCGGGACAGGGGGAGACCCAGTACTTC.

CDR3 in amino acids: CASSLMDRGGEAFF. For the CDR3, the DNA is TGTGCCAGCAGCTTGATGGACAGGGGCGGTGAAGCTTTCTTT. This chain connects TRBV5-5 to TRBJ1-1, with 9 bases identical to TRBD1. V was clipped by 1 base and J by 7 bases; unmatched bases: 5. The V gene's germline CDR1 is SGHKS and CDR2 YYEKEE (reference sequence). The CDR3 loop spans 14 amino acids.

The V call is TRBV2, the J call TRBJ2-3; no clear D. The CDR3 runs 15 residues. Looked up from germline, CDR1 is SNHLY and CDR2 is FYNNEI. V was shortened by 2 bases and J by 2 bases, with 11 bases between the two germline ends. The CDR3 loop reads CASSERLEHTDTQYF. CDR3 in DNA: TGTGCCAGCAGTGAACGCCTGGAGCACACAGATACGCAGTATTTT. Variable domain in full (rest from reference TRBV2 and TRBJ2-3): EPEVTQTPSHQVTQMGQEVILRCVPISNHLYFYWYRQILGQKVEFLVSFYNNEISEKSEIFDDQFSVERPDGSNFTLKIRSTKLEDSAMYFCASSERLEHTDTQYFGPGTRLTVL.

The chain recombines TRBV28 with TRBJ2-7; D possibly corresponds to TRBD1 (5 bases). There are 14 residues in the CDR3. Germline CDR1 and CDR2: MDHEN and SYDVKM. Trimming cost V 5 bases and J 4 bases, with 15 bases left between them. The DNA of the CDR3 is TGTGCCAGCAGTCTAGAATACAGGAAATACGAGCAGTACTTC. Translation gives CASSLEYRKYEQYF.

This chain connects TRBV6-6 to TRBJ2-7; 7 bases match TRBD2. The CDR3 consists of 16 residues. The junction had 13 bases not matched to a gene; V was cut back by 1 base and J by 7 bases. Germline V CDR1 and CDR2: MNHNY, SVGAGI (reference sequence). As DNA, the CDR3 is TGTGCCAGCAGTTACTTAGGCAAGGCGGGAGTAGGAGAGCAGTACTTC. Amino acids: CASSYLGKAGVGEQYF.

The chain has TRBV6-5 and TRBJ1-2; the match to TRBD1 covers 9 bases. CDR1 MNHEY and CDR2 SVGAGI come from the germline V gene. This CDR3 spans 12 amino acids. Germline trimming cut 6 bases from V and 8 bases from J; bases unmatched to any gene: 4. CDR3 nucleotides: TGTGCCAGCAGGGACAGGGGTCACGGCTACACCTTC. It specifies CASRDRGHGYTF.

The rearrangement uses TRBV5-1 and TRBJ2-3; 11 bases map to TRBD2. V gave up 4 bases and J gave up 2 bases; unmatched junction bases: 6. Germline CDR1 and CDR2: SGHRS and YFSETQ. The CDR3 consists of 16 residues. The CDR3 sequence: CASSRGTSGNTDTQYF. For the CDR3, the DNA is TGCGCCAGCAGCCGGGGGACTAGCGGTAACACAGATACGCAGTATTTT. The complete variable domain, with remaining parts taken from reference TRBV5-1 and TRBJ2-3, reads KAGVTQTPRYLIKTRGQQVTLSCSPISGHRSVSWYQQTPGQGLQFLFEYFSETQRNKGNFPGRFSGRQFSNSRSEMNVSTLELGDSALYLCASSRGTSGNTDTQYFGPGTRLTVL.

The chain uses TRBV12-3 or TRBV12-4 and TRBJ2-2; possible D gene TRBD2, 7 bases. The V end lost 11 bases, the J end lost 4 bases, and 14 bases lay between the germline ends. The CDR3 consists of 13 residues. CDR3 sequence reads: CAEGGGATGELFF. CDR3 DNA: TGTGCCGAGGGGGGAGGGGCCACCGGGGAGCTGTTTTTT.

The chain links TRBV18 to TRBJ2-5; D unclear. The CDR3 has 12 amino acids. Germline V gene data show CDR1 as KGHSH and CDR2 as LQKENI. V was clipped by 0 bases and J by 5 bases, with 4 bases between them. CDR3 loop: CASSPPFETQYF. CDR3 bases: TGTGCCAGCTCACCACCCTTTGAGACCCAGTACTTC. The full variable domain, with the rest looked up from reference TRBV18 and TRBJ2-5, is NAGVMQNPRHLVRRRGQEARLRCSPMKGHSHVYWYRQLPEEGLKFMVYLQKENIIDESGMPKERFSAEFPKEGPSILRIQQVVRGDSAAYFCASSPPFETQYFGPGTRLLVL.

This chain connects TRBV30 to TRBJ2-3; D might be TRBD2 (6 bases). The CDR3 sequence is 13 residues long. The ends were cut back, 7 bases at V and 6 bases at J, with 17 bases in the middle. Germline V gene lookup returns CDR1 GTSNPN and CDR2 SVGIG (reference sequence). This CDR3 is CAYNGDSGDTQYF. The CDR3 nucleotides are TGTGCCTATAACGGGGACTCGGGGGATACGCAGTATTTT.

V is TRBV28 and J is TRBJ1-5; D remains ambiguous. Germline CDR1 is MDHEN and CDR2 is SYDVKM. Trimming took off 3 bases at V and 2 bases at J, with 11 bases between the two ends. The CDR3 is 15 residues long. CDR3 region: CASSFGGMGNQPQHF. As DNA, the CDR3 is TGTGCCAGCAGTTTCGGAGGGATGGGCAATCAGCCCCAGCATTTT. Full variable domain (remainder filled in from reference TRBV28 and TRBJ1-5): DVKVTQSSRYLVKRTGEKVFLECVQDMDHENMFWYRQDPGLGLRLIYFSYDVKMKEKGDIPEGYSVSREKKERFSLILESASTNQTSMYLCASSFGGMGNQPQHFGDGTRLSIL.

The chain couples TRBV24-1 to TRBJ1-1, with TRBD1 identical over 9 bases. The CDR3 totals 14 residues. Germline CDR1 and CDR2: KGHDR and SFDVKD. J gave up 3 bases and V 5 bases, and 3 bases lay outside the gene matches. Here the CDR3 DNA reads TGTGCCACCAGTGGGGGACAGGGCGACACTGAAGCTTTCTTT. Amino acids: CATSGGQGDTEAFF.

The chain combines TRBV27 with TRBJ2-3, with 9 bases matching TRBD2. V was pared by 5 bases and J by 2 bases, with 14 bases of the junction left unmatched. Germline V gene data show CDR1 as MNHEY and CDR2 as SMNVEV (reference sequence). The CDR3 is 18 amino acids. Here the CDR3 reads CASSLLTGAGGFTDTQYF. As DNA, the CDR3 is TGTGCCAGCAGTCTCCTCACGGGAGCGGGGGGCTTCACAGATACGCAGTATTTT.

The CDR3 protein is CASSFRRGEQYF. The DNA for the CDR3 is TGTGCCAGCAGCTTTAGGAGGGGCGAGCAGTACTTC. J is TRBJ2-7 and V is TRBV5-6; D possibly corresponds to TRBD2 (6 bases). Trimming pared 2 bases from V and 6 bases from J, leaving 9 bases between. This CDR3 comprises 12 residues. Germline V lookup: CDR1 SGHDT, CDR2 YYEEEE.

This chain links TRBV5-6 with TRBJ2-1; 8 positions match TRBD2. This CDR3 has 14 amino acids. CDR1 SGHDT and CDR2 YYEEEE come from the germline V gene. The trim removed 2 bases at V and 6 bases at J, leaving 4 bases unmatched. The CDR3 sequence: CASSFRGGSNEQFF. In DNA, the CDR3 is TGTGCCAGCAGCTTCCGCGGGGGGTCCAATGAGCAGTTCTTC.

The chain links TRBV18 to TRBJ1-3; D is unresolved. The CDR3 totals 18 residues. Per germline, CDR1 KGHSH and CDR2 LQKENI. The V end was cut by 4 bases, the J end by 0 bases, with 19 bases between. The DNA for the CDR3 is TGTGCCAGCTCACAGGCGGCGTCCGACGGCAGCTCTGGAAACACCATATATTTT. It specifies CASSQAASDGSSGNTIYF.

This chain uses TRBV5-1 with TRBJ1-6, with D maybe TRBD1 (6 bases). Trimming stripped 1 base from V and 5 bases from J, with 10 bases between. Looked up from germline, CDR1 is SGHRS and CDR2 is YFSETQ. The CDR3 spans 15 residues. The CDR3 region has the DNA TGCGCCAGCAGCTTGCACAGGGACGATAATTCACCCCTCCACTTT. Protein product: CASSLHRDDNSPLHF.

This rearrangement joins TRBV7-2 to TRBJ2-3, with D possibly being TRBD2 (6 bases). From germline, CDR1 is SGHTA and CDR2 FQGNSA. V lost 5 bases and J 2 bases, leaving 20 bases between the germline ends. CDR3 length equals 17 residues. CDR3 loop: CASSLELPAGHTDTQYF. Written as DNA, the CDR3 is TGTGCCAGCAGCCTCGAGTTACCAGCGGGCCACACAGATACGCAGTATTTT.

This rearrangement joins TRBV12-5 to TRBJ2-1; 7 positions match TRBD1. CDR3 size: 15 residues. The germline V gene has CDR1 LGHNT and CDR2 FRNRAP. The J segment lost 7 bases and the V segment lost 7 bases, leaving 13 bases of the junction unmatched. CDR3 residues: CASAPGLQGMNEQFF. The DNA for the CDR3 is TGTGCTAGTGCCCCGGGATTACAGGGGATGAATGAGCAGTTCTTC.

The chain couples TRBV5-1 to TRBJ2-1, with D maybe TRBD2 (5 bases). The CDR3 spans 14 residues. Trimming stripped 0 bases from V and 7 bases from J, with 11 bases between. Looked up from germline, CDR1 is SGHRS and CDR2 is YFSETQ. The DNA for the CDR3 is TGCGCCAGCAGCTTGGCCGGGGTGGGGAATGAGCAGTTCTTC. Its translation is CASSLAGVGNEQFF.

The V and J genes are TRBV5-4 and TRBJ1-4; D is uncertain. CDR1 and CDR2 (germline): SGHNT, YYREEE (reference sequence). CDR3 length: 15 amino acids. V was trimmed by 2 bases and J by 3 bases, leaving 11 bases between them. This chain's CDR3 is CASSFGGSANEKLFF. CDR3 sequence (DNA): TGTGCCAGCAGCTTCGGAGGGTCTGCTAATGAAAAACTGTTTTTT.